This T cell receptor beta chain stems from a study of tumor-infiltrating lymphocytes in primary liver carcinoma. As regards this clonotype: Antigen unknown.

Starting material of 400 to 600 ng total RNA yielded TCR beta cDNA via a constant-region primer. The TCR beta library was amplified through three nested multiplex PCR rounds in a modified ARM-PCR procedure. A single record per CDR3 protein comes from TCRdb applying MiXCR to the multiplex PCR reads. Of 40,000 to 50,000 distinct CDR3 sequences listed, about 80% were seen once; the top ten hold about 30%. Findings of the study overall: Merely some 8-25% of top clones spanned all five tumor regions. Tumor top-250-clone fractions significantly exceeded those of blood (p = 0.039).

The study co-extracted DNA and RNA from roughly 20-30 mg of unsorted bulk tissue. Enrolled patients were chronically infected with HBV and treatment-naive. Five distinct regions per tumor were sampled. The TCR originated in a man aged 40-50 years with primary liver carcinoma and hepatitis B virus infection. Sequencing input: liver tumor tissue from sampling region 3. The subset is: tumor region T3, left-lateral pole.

DNA for the CDR3: TGTGCCAGCAGCAAAGAGGCGGGAAGTAGCAACGAGCAGTTCTTC. It yields the protein CASSKEAGSSNEQFF. V usage is TRBV21-1 and J usage is TRBJ2-1; TRBD2 was called by the table and not checked on the DNA. TRBV21-1 is flagged as a pseudogene. The CDR3 covers 15 residues.